This T cell receptor (beta chain) was profiled in a study of blood T cell repertoires in COVID-19. Generated by immunoSEQ multiplex PCR, the TCRdb table keeps only in-frame clones and is missing some. The sample carries about 250,000 clones, roughly 86% recorded once. The CDR3 covers 15 residues. V was clipped by 4 bases and J by 2 bases; unmatched bases: 3. Germline V gene sequence: CDR1 SGHRS, CDR2 YFSETQ. The chain links TRBV5-1 to TRBJ2-7; 13 bases are a match to TRBD2. The sequence was collected from a woman between 55 and 75 years old who had recovered from COVID-19. Sequencing used peripheral blood. The CDR3: CASSGGLAGTYEQYF. The CDR3 bases are TGCGCCAGCAGCGGGGGACTAGCGGGGACCTACGAGCAGTACTTC.